Listed below are T cell receptor beta chains from one sample, sequenced in a study of blood T cell repertoires in COVID-19. The method was immunoSEQ multiplex PCR; TCRdb's version includes in-frame clones alone and lacks a portion of them. Altogether 40,000 or so clones are present, about 80% being singletons, with the ten largest covering less than 25%. The sequencing input was peripheral blood. The receptors were gathered from a human donor with acute or convalescent COVID-19. The donor label of this sample is uncertain. CDR3s leave out the opening cysteine and the closing phenylalanine or tryptophan. Each record gives: clone size, V gene, CDR3 protein. For some rows the clone size is stated as once, few or many, or as a class when expanded; others skip it.

abundance: once; v_gene: TRBV27; CDR3aa: ASSPRHVAYEQY
abundance: NA; v_gene: TRBV7-8; CDR3aa: ASSLGDSFYEQY
abundance: NA; v_gene: TRBV6-2/TRBV6-3; CDR3aa: ASSRASGRKDEQF
abundance: NA; v_gene: TRBV5-4; CDR3aa: ASSFGLESEKLF
abundance: once; v_gene: TRBV3-1/TRBV3-2; CDR3aa: ASSQADRNSPLH
abundance: NA; v_gene: TRBV11-1; CDR3aa: ASSPGQGEGGYT
abundance: NA; v_gene: TRBV6-1; CDR3aa: ASSEGTGHTDTQY
abundance: NA; v_gene: TRBV5-1; CDR3aa: ASSLTSFPGELF
abundance: few; v_gene: TRBV6-2/TRBV6-3; CDR3aa: ASSYSTTGVTPLH
abundance: few; v_gene: TRBV6-6; CDR3aa: ASRKQGFQSYNEQF
abundance: few; v_gene: TRBV28; CDR3aa: ASAVGVVGQTQPQH
abundance: NA; v_gene: TRBV5-1; CDR3aa: ASSLGRTGVGTQY
abundance: NA; v_gene: TRBV4-2; CDR3aa: ASSQAGQGGGEAF
abundance: NA; v_gene: TRBV15; CDR3aa: ATQENTEAF
abundance: NA; v_gene: TRBV24-1; CDR3aa: ATSDLRTSGQSYNEQF
abundance: NA; v_gene: TRBV7-4; CDR3aa: ASSLRQRGSVGFSKNIQY
abundance: once; v_gene: TRBV11-2; CDR3aa: ASSSQGATEAF
abundance: once; v_gene: TRBV28; CDR3aa: ASTRTDGREAF
abundance: NA; v_gene: TRBV25-1; CDR3aa: ASSAGGTSGANVLT
abundance: NA; v_gene: TRBV6-5; CDR3aa: ASRISGSSTDTQY
abundance: NA; v_gene: TRBV6-1; CDR3aa: ASSESPDGGYTEAF
abundance: NA; v_gene: TRBV5-6; CDR3aa: ASSPHARNTIY
abundance: NA; v_gene: TRBV28; CDR3aa: ASSREDRDNSPLH
abundance: NA; v_gene: TRBV30; CDR3aa: AWSYQGYSNQPQH
abundance: NA; v_gene: TRBV24-1; CDR3aa: ATSEGVTDTQY
abundance: NA; v_gene: TRBV30; CDR3aa: AWSPYLHTGGLSAYSPLH
abundance: NA; v_gene: TRBV5-1; CDR3aa: ASSLGQAGGWSEQY
abundance: NA; v_gene: TRBV19; CDR3aa: ASTSSSRSPLH
abundance: once; v_gene: TRBV2; CDR3aa: ASSHDRGGELETQY
abundance: NA; v_gene: TRBV28; CDR3aa: ASSFRTSGSRGYEQY
abundance: NA; v_gene: TRBV7-9; CDR3aa: ASSLAGGRSEQY
abundance: once; v_gene: TRBV28; CDR3aa: ASSNRGRAYEQY
abundance: NA; v_gene: TRBV28; CDR3aa: ASSSRMARNTIY
abundance: NA; v_gene: TRBV28; CDR3aa: ASRTTGTGKQYEQY
abundance: NA; v_gene: TRBV30; CDR3aa: AWSDRAQF
abundance: NA; v_gene: TRBV3-1/TRBV3-2; CDR3aa: ASSQKGRAERDTQY
abundance: NA; v_gene: TRBV2; CDR3aa: ASTKGAGTGELF
abundance: few; v_gene: TRBV6-5; CDR3aa: ASSAAGNTEAF
abundance: NA; v_gene: TRBV9; CDR3aa: ASSAEGQRHLNYGYT
abundance: NA; v_gene: TRBV29-1; CDR3aa: SVASGSGETQY
abundance: NA; v_gene: TRBV18; CDR3aa: ASSPKGQEYNTEAF
abundance: NA; v_gene: TRBV15; CDR3aa: ATSPPGTGWANTQY
abundance: NA; v_gene: TRBV12-3/TRBV12-4; CDR3aa: ASGWGGNQPQH
abundance: NA; v_gene: TRBV4-1; CDR3aa: ASSRLVTSGSGNTIY
abundance: NA; v_gene: TRBV6-6; CDR3aa: ASSYSPGGQYGYT
abundance: NA; v_gene: TRBV28; CDR3aa: ASGEGGQGREQY
abundance: NA; v_gene: TRBV6-2/TRBV6-3; CDR3aa: ASSQQGPWGEAF
abundance: once; v_gene: TRBV6-5; CDR3aa: ASSYPGTGPNEQY
abundance: few; v_gene: TRBV2; CDR3aa: ASIRDRGVSGNTIY
abundance: NA; v_gene: TRBV10-1; CDR3aa: ASSESYRDREFNTEAF
abundance: NA; v_gene: TRBV14; CDR3aa: ASSQAQYNEQF
abundance: few; v_gene: TRBV23-1; CDR3aa: ASITAREADTQY
abundance: once; v_gene: TRBV4-2; CDR3aa: ASSQDWTATDTQY